This paragraph reports one T cell receptor (beta chain). Its antigen is undetermined. This sample includes further DNA sequences coding for the same CDR3. The sample is drawn from a study of cytomegalovirus exposure and HLA in healthy donors. Study-level results: A subsequent analysis found that TCR clusters from the first cohort also tended to co-occur in the 90 to 150 validation repertoires, with about 95% of cluster scores above 0. Three CMV-associated chains were confirmed in vitro to be specific for CMV antigens.

Sequencing was performed with immunoSEQ multiplex PCR; in TCRdb, only in-frame clones are kept and a portion is missing. In the table there are some 150,000 clones, 75% to 90% of which are singletons. CDR1 is SGDLS, CDR2 YYNGEE, per germline. CDR3 length: 13 residues. The V and J ends lost 3 bases and 7 bases, in that order; junction bases with no gene match: 1. V gene TRBV9 combines with J gene TRBJ1-6; 7 nucleotides match TRBD1. The TCR sequence derives from a man younger than 35 in good health and CMV-seropositive. Sample: PBMCs. Here the CDR3 reads CASSATGNSPLHF. The CDR3 nucleotides read TGTGCCAGCAGCGCGACAGGGAATTCACCCCTCCACTTT.